One and the same sample provided the 24 T cell receptor beta chains below, sequenced in a study of cytomegalovirus exposure and HLA in healthy donors. Clones were read by immunoSEQ multiplex PCR, and TCRdb kept only the in-frame ones, dropping some. The sample lists 60,000 to 70,000 clones, 80% to 90% seen once, with approximately 1.5% in the top ten. Source material: PBMCs. The origin of the receptors is a woman between 18 and 29 years old in good health and CMV-seronegative.

V and J are TRBV19 and TRBJ1-4, with TRBD1 matching 7 bases. The germline CDR1 and CDR2 sequences are LNHDA and SQIVND (reference sequence). Trimming removed 7 bases from V and 6 bases from J; junction bases left unmatched: 8. The CDR3 has 14 residues. The CDR3 DNA follows: TGTGCCAGTATCGTGAGACAGGGATATGAAAAACTGTTTTTT. Translated: CASIVRQGYEKLFF.

The V call is TRBV27, the J call TRBJ2-3; 11 bases match TRBD2. The junction had 9 bases not matched to a gene; V was cut back by 5 bases and J by 5 bases. Looked up from germline, CDR1 is MNHEY and CDR2 is SMNVEV (reference sequence). The length of the CDR3 is 16 residues. Here the CDR3 DNA reads TGTGCCAGCAGTCTAATAGCGGGAGGGCCGATAGATACGCAGTATTTT. This gives the protein CASSLIAGGPIDTQYF.

The chain uses TRBV7-3 and TRBJ1-1; 7 nucleotides align to TRBD1. From germline, CDR1 is SGHTA and CDR2 FQGTGA. This CDR3 is 13 amino acids long. V gave up 3 bases and J gave up 8 bases; unmatched junction bases: 6. This chain's CDR3 is CASSFSPRGEAFF. CDR3 nucleotides: TGTGCCAGCAGCTTCTCCCCCAGGGGGGAAGCTTTCTTT.

This chain uses TRBV25-1 with TRBJ1-6, with TRBD1 matching 9 bases. Trimming took 5 bases from V and 9 from J; bases not matched to a gene: 8. The CDR3 extends over 15 amino acids. CDR1 and CDR2 (germline): MGHDK, SYGVNS. CDR3 sequence reads: CASSHRDRASSPLHF. The CDR3 region has the DNA TGTGCCAGCAGTCACCGGGACAGGGCAAGTTCACCCCTCCACTTT. Filled out from reference TRBV25-1 and TRBJ1-6, the complete variable domain reads EADIYQTPRYLVIGTGKKITLECSQTMGHDKMYWYQQDPGMELHLIHYSYGVNSTEKGDLSSESTVSRIRTEHFPLTLESARPSHTSQYLCASSHRDRASSPLHFGNGTRLTVT.

CDR3 in DNA: TGTGCCAGCAGTTTATCGGTAGCGGGAGGGCCCGAGCAGTACTTC. Translated: CASSLSVAGGPEQYF. The J gene is TRBJ2-7, the V gene TRBV27; 11 bases are shared with TRBD2. Germline V gene lookup returns CDR1 MNHEY and CDR2 SMNVEV (reference sequence). J was trimmed by 6 bases and V by 0 bases; bases with no gene match: 4. The length of the CDR3 is 15 residues.

The chain has TRBV5-1 and TRBJ2-5; 8 bases match TRBD2. The CDR3 sequence is 12 residues long. The V gene's germline CDR1 is SGHRS and CDR2 YFSETQ. V trimming: 4 bases; J trimming: 4 bases; junction bases outside the gene matches: 0. The chain's CDR3 is CASSREGETQYF. CDR3 DNA: TGCGCCAGCAGCCGGGAGGGAGAGACCCAGTACTTC.

CDR3 sequence: CATSRRTGTGNTIYF. DNA of the CDR3: TGTGCCACCAGCAGACGAACCGGGACTGGAAACACCATATATTTT. V gene TRBV15 combines with J gene TRBJ1-3; unclear D gene. In germline, CDR1 is LNHNV, CDR2 YYDKDF (reference sequence). The V end was cut by 2 bases, the J end by 2 bases, with 10 bases between. The CDR3 loop spans 15 amino acids.

The genes are TRBV5-1 and TRBJ2-6, with D possibly matching TRBD2 (5 bases). V lost 4 bases and J lost 4, with 12 bases in between. Germline lookup yields CDR1 SGHRS and CDR2 YFSETQ. The CDR3 is made up of 15 amino acids. Here the CDR3 DNA reads TGCGCCAGCAGCGCGTCCGGGGTCGGGGCCAACGTCCTGACTTTC. This sequence encodes CASSASGVGANVLTF.

The chain carries TRBV9 and TRBJ1-6, with D uncertain. The CDR3 has 13 amino acids. Trimming took 0 bases from V and 9 from J, leaving 7 bases between them. CDR1 is SGDLS and CDR2 is YYNGEE in the germline V gene. CDR3 sequence reads: CASSVEGGSPLHF. Here the CDR3 DNA reads TGTGCCAGCAGCGTAGAAGGAGGTTCACCCCTCCACTTT.

This chain uses TRBV7-2 with TRBJ2-7; TRBD2 is a possible D gene (7 bases). Trimming cost V 1 base and J 0 bases, with 13 bases left between them. Germline lookup yields CDR1 SGHTA and CDR2 FQGNSA. This CDR3 spans 16 amino acids. The CDR3 is CASSLVGGGSSYEQYF. CDR3 DNA sequence: TGTGCCAGCAGCTTAGTTGGCGGGGGCAGCTCCTACGAGCAGTACTTC.

This clone was found a few times. In DNA form, the CDR3 reads TGTGCCAGCAGCCGACAGGGGAACGAGCAGTACTTC. Translation: CASSRQGNEQYF. The chain has TRBV7-9 and TRBJ2-7, with 8 bases lining up with TRBD1. CDR1 SEHNR and CDR2 FQNEAQ come from the germline V gene (reference sequence). The CDR3 consists of 12 residues. The V gene end was trimmed by 5 bases and the J gene end by 5 bases; junction bases not matched to a gene: 2.

The V and J genes are TRBV5-1 and TRBJ1-1; D unresolved. Trimming removed 7 bases at V and 0 bases at J, with 16 bases between. This CDR3 has 15 amino acids. The germline CDR1 and CDR2 sequences are SGHRS and YFSETQ. In nucleotides, the CDR3 is TGCGCCAGCGGCAGGACTGCATCTTTGAACACTGAAGCTTTCTTT. This gives the protein CASGRTASLNTEAFF.

The V and J genes are TRBV2 and TRBJ2-5; 11 bases align to TRBD2. The CDR3 is 16 residues long. The V and J ends lost 6 bases and 0 bases, in that order; junction bases with no gene match: 6. Germline CDR1 reads SNHLY; CDR2 reads FYNNEI. In nucleotides, the CDR3 is TGTGCCAGCAGGGCAACTAGCGGGGGATACCAAGAGACCCAGTACTTC. It encodes CASRATSGGYQETQYF.

The genes are TRBV19 and TRBJ2-5; D unresolved. From germline, CDR1 is LNHDA and CDR2 SQIVND (reference sequence). Trimming left V 1 base short and J 2 bases short, with 5 bases between. This CDR3 has 13 residues. The CDR3 region is CASSIARQETQYF. In DNA form, the CDR3 reads TGTGCCAGTAGTATAGCTAGGCAAGAGACCCAGTACTTC.

This clone showed up just once. The chain recombines TRBV19 with TRBJ2-3; 9 nucleotides line up with TRBD2. Germline-derived CDR1 and CDR2 are LNHDA and SQIVND (reference sequence). The trim removed 4 bases at V and 2 bases at J, leaving 4 bases unmatched. The CDR3 is made up of 15 amino acids. Here the CDR3 reads CASSNSGGYTDTQYF. The CDR3 DNA is TGTGCCAGTAGTAATAGCGGGGGATACACAGATACGCAGTATTTT.

In DNA form, the CDR3 reads TGTGCCAGCAGCTTAGCTGGGGGCCAGCCCCAGCATTTT. Translation gives CASSLAGGQPQHF. The rearrangement uses TRBV11-1 and TRBJ1-5; TRBD1 might be the D (6 bases). This CDR3 contains 13 residues. V lost 0 bases, J lost 7 bases, and 7 bases lay in between. Looked up from germline, CDR1 is SGHAT and CDR2 is FQDESV (reference sequence).

This clone appeared once. CDR3 bases: TGTGCCAGCAGCGCCGGGAGCGGGGATAACGGGGAGCTGTTTTTT. Protein product: CASSAGSGDNGELFF. The rearrangement uses TRBV9 and TRBJ2-2, with 7 positions matching TRBD2. The CDR3 extends over 15 amino acids. The germline V gene encodes CDR1 SGDLS and CDR2 YYNGEE. V trimming: 3 bases; J trimming: 7 bases; junction bases outside the gene matches: 9.

This rearrangement joins TRBV4-2 to TRBJ1-3, with D possibly TRBD1 on 6 matching bases. This CDR3 region has 19 residues. Trimming pared 1 base from V and 0 bases from J, leaving 19 bases between. From germline, CDR1 is LGHNA and CDR2 YNFKEQ. The CDR3 coding sequence is TGTGCCAGCAGCCAAGTGGGGAAGGGGGGGGGCCTCTCTGGAAACACCATATATTTT. Its translation is CASSQVGKGGGLSGNTIYF.

This chain uses TRBV7-6 with TRBJ2-7; 7 nucleotides match TRBD1. The CDR3 has 15 residues. Trimming took 1 base from V and 0 from J; bases not matched to a gene: 3. Germline V CDR1 and CDR2: SGHVS, FNYEAQ. CDR3 in DNA: TGTGCCAGCAGCTTAGAGGCAGGGGGCTCCTACGAGCAGTACTTC. Encoded protein: CASSLEAGGSYEQYF.

The rearrangement uses TRBV7-6 and TRBJ2-5; tentative D call: TRBD1 (5 bases). The CDR3 extends over 13 amino acids. Per germline, CDR1 SGHVS and CDR2 FNYEAQ. Trimming pared 1 base from V and 9 bases from J, leaving 12 bases between. The CDR3 is CASSLGSGRAQYF. The CDR3 DNA sequence: TGTGCCAGCAGCTTAGGTAGTGGCAGGGCCCAGTACTTC.

This clone occurred once. This chain joins TRBV7-2 and TRBJ2-7, with TRBD2 matching 8 bases. The CDR3 has 17 residues. CDR1 and CDR2 (germline): SGHTA, FQGNSA. The trim removed 5 bases at V and 0 bases at J, leaving 12 bases unmatched. CDR3 in DNA: TGTGCCAGCAGCCGGAGCCCCACTAGCGGCAGCTCCTACGAGCAGTACTTC. It codes for CASSRSPTSGSSYEQYF.

The V call is TRBV19, the J call TRBJ1-1; D is perhaps TRBD1 (5 bases). Between the trimmed V and J ends, which lost 9 bases and 8 bases, there was a span of 25 bases. The CDR3 is made up of 15 amino acids. Germline V gene lookup returns CDR1 LNHDA and CDR2 SQIVND (reference sequence). In DNA, the CDR3 is TGTGCCAGCCGCTCCACCGGGACTCCCCTTCTAGAAGCTTTCTTT. It translates to CASRSTGTPLLEAFF.

This chain connects TRBV11-1 to TRBJ1-2; D unclear. This CDR3 is built from 14 residues. CDR1 SGHAT and CDR2 FQDESV come from the germline V gene (reference sequence). Trimming left V 5 bases short and J 3 bases short, with 13 bases between. The CDR3 is CASSEPRHDYGYTF. In DNA, the CDR3 is TGTGCCAGCAGCGAGCCTCGACACGACTATGGCTACACCTTC.

The V call is TRBV2, the J call TRBJ1-5, with TRBD1 identical over 8 bases. The CDR3 has 16 residues. Per the germline V gene, CDR1 is SNHLY and CDR2 is FYNNEI. V shed 1 base, J shed 1 base, and the junction held 3 bases outside the gene matches. CDR3 DNA: TGTGCCAGCAGTGAAGGACAGGGGCACAGCAATCAGCCCCAGCATTTT. This encodes CASSEGQGHSNQPQHF.